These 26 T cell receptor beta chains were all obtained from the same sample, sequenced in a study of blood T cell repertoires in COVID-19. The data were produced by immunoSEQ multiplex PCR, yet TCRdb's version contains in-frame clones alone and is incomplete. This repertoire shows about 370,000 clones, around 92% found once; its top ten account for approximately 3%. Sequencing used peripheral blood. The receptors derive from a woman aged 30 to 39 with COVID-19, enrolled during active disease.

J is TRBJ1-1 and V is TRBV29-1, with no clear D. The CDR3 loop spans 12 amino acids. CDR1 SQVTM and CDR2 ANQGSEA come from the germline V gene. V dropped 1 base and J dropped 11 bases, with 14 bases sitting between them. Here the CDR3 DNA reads TGCAGCGTTGAAGGAACCCCTAGTGGGGCTTTCTTT. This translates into CSVEGTPSGAFF.

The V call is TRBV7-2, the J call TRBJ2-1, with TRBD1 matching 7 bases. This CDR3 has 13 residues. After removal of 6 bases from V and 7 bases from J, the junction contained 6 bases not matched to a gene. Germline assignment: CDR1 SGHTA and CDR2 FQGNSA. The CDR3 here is CASRIGQANEQFF. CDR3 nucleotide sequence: TGTGCCAGCAGGATAGGACAGGCAAATGAGCAGTTCTTC.

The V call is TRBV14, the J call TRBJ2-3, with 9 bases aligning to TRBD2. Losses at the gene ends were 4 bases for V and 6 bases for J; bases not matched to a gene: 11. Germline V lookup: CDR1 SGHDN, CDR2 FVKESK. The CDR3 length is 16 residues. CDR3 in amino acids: CASSLNGLAPKDTQYF. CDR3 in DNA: TGTGCCAGCAGCCTAAACGGACTAGCGCCAAAGGATACGCAGTATTTT.

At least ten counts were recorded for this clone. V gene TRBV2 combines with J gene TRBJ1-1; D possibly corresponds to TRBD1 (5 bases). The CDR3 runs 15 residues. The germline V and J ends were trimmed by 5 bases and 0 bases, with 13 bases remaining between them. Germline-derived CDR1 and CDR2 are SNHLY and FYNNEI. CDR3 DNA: TGTGCCAGCAGTTTCTCTGGGGCAGTGAACACTGAAGCTTTCTTT. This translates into CASSFSGAVNTEAFF. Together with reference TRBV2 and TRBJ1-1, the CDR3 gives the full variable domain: EPEVTQTPSHQVTQMGQEVILRCVPISNHLYFYWYRQILGQKVEFLVSFYNNEISEKSEIFDDQFSVERPDGSNFTLKIRSTKLEDSAMYFCASSFSGAVNTEAFFGQGTRLTVV.

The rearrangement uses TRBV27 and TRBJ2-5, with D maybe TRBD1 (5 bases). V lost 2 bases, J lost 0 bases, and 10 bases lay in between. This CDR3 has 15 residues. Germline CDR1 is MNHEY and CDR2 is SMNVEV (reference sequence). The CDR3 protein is CASSLRSGYQETQYF. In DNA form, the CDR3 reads TGTGCCAGCAGTTTACGATCAGGGTACCAAGAGACCCAGTACTTC.

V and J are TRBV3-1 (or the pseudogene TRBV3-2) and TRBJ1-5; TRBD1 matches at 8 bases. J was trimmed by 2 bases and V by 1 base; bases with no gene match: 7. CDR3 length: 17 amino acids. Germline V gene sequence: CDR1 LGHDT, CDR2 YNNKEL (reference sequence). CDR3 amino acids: CASSQVGGTGRNQPQHF. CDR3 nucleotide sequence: TGTGCCAGCAGCCAAGTCGGTGGGACAGGCCGCAATCAGCCCCAGCATTTT.

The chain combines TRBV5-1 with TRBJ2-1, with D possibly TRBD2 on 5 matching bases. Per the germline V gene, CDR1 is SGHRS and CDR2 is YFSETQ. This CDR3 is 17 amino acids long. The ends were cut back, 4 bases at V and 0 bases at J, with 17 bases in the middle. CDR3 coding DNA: TGCGCCAGCAGCGTGACTAAGGACCCCTCCTCCTACAATGAGCAGTTCTTC. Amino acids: CASSVTKDPSSYNEQFF.

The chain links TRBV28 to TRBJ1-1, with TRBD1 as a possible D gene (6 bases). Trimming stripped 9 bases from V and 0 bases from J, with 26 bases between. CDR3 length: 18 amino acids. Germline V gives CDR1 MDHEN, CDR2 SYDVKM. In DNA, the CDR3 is TGTGCCAGTATAAAAGTGAAATGGACAGATCTAATGAACACTGAAGCTTTCTTT. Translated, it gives CASIKVKWTDLMNTEAFF.

CDR3 bases: TGTGCCAGCAGCCGACAGTATGGCTACACCTTC. Amino acid sequence: CASSRQYGYTF. The chain recombines TRBV12-3 or TRBV12-4 with TRBJ1-2, with D possibly matching TRBD1 (5 bases). Trimming pared 6 bases from V and 5 bases from J, leaving 7 bases between. This CDR3 region has 11 residues.

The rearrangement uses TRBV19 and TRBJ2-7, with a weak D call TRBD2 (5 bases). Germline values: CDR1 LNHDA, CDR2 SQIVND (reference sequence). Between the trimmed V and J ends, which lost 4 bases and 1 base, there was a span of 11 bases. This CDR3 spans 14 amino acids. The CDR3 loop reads CASSKDLSSYEQYV. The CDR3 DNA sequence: TGTGCCAGTAGTAAGGACTTATCATCCTACGAGCAGTACGTC.

This chain's CDR3 is CASNPGSSGANVLTF. CDR3 sequence (DNA): TGTGCCAGCAACCCGGGAAGCTCTGGGGCCAACGTCCTGACTTTC. The chain combines TRBV11-2 with TRBJ2-6; tentative D call: TRBD2 (5 bases). Per the germline V gene, CDR1 is SGHAT and CDR2 is FQNNGV. This CDR3 has 15 amino acids. V was cut by 7 bases and J by 0 bases, with 10 bases left in between.

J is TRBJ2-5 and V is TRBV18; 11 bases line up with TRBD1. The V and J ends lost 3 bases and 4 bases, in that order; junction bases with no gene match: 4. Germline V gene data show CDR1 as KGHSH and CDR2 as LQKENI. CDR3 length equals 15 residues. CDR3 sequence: CASSPGQGAGETQYF. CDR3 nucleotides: TGTGCCAGCTCACCCGGACAGGGGGCGGGAGAGACCCAGTACTTC.

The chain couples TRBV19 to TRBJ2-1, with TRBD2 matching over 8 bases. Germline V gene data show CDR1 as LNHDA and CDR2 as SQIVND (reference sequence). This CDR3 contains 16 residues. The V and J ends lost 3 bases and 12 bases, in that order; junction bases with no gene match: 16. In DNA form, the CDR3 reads TGTGCCAGTAGTATTCCCGCAGGGGTAGCGGGGCAGGGGCAGTTCTTC. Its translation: CASSIPAGVAGQGQFF.

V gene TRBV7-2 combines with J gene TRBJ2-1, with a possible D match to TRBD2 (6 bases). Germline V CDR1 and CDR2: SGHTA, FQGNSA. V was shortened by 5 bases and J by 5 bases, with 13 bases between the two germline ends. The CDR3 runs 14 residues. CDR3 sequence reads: CASSAWGEHNEQFF. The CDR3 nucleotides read TGTGCCAGCAGCGCCTGGGGGGAGCACAATGAGCAGTTCTTC.

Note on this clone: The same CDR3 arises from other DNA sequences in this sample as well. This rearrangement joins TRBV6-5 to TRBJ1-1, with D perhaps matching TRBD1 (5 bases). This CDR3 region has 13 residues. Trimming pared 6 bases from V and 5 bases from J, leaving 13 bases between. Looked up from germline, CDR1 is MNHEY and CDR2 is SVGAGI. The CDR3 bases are TGTGCCAGCAGACCAAGGGGAGGGACTGAAGCTTTCTTT. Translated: CASRPRGGTEAFF.

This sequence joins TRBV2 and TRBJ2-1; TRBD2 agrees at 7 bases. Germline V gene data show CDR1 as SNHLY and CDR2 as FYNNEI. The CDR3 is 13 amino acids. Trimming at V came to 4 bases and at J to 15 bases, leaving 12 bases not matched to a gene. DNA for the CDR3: TGTGCCAGCAGTGGCAGACTAGACTGGGGGGGGTTCTTC. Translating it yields CASSGRLDWGGFF.

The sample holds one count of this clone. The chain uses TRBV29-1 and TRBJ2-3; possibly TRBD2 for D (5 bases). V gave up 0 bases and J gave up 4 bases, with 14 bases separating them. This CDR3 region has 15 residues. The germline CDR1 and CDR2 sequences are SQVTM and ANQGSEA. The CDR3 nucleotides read TGCAGCGTTGAAGATATTACCTTGAGGGCAGATACGCAGTATTTT. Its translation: CSVEDITLRADTQYF.

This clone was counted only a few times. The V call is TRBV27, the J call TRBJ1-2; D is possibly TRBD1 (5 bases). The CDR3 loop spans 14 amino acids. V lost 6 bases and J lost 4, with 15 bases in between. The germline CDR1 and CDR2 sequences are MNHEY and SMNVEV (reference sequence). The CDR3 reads CASSTVREAYGYTF. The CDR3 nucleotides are TGTGCCAGCAGCACTGTCAGGGAGGCCTATGGCTACACCTTC.

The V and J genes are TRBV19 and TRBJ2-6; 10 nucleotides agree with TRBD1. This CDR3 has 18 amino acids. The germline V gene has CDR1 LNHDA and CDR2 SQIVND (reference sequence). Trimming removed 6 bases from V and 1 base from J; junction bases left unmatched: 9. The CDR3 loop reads CASSPRTGGESGANVLTF. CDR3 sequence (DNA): TGTGCCAGTAGCCCCCGGACAGGGGGAGAGTCTGGGGCCAACGTCCTGACTTTC.

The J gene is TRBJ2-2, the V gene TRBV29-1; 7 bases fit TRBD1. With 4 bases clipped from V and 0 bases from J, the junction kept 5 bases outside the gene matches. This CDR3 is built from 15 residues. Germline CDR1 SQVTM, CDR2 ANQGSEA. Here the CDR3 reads CSVGGTDTNTGELFF. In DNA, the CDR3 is TGCAGCGTTGGAGGGACAGACACGAACACCGGGGAGCTGTTTTTT.

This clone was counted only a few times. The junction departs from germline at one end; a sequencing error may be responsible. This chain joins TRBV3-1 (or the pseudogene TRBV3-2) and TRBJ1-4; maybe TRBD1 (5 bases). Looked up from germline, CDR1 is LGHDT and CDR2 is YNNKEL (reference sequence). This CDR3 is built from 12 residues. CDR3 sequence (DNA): TGTGCCAGCAGCCAAACCGGGACTGAGACGCTTTTT. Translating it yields CASSQTGTETLF.

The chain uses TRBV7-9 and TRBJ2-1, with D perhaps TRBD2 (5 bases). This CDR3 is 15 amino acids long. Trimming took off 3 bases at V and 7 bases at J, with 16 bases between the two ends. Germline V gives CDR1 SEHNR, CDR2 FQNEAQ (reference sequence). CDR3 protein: CASSLGSGFTNEQFF. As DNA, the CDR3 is TGTGCCAGCAGCTTGGGGAGCGGCTTTACGAATGAGCAGTTCTTC.

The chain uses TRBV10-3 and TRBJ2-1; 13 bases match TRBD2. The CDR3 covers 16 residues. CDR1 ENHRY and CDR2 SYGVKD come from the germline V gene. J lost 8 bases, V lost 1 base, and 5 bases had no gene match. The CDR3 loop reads CAISELTSGGRHEQFF. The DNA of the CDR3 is TGTGCCATCAGTGAGTTGACTAGCGGGGGGCGGCATGAGCAGTTCTTC.

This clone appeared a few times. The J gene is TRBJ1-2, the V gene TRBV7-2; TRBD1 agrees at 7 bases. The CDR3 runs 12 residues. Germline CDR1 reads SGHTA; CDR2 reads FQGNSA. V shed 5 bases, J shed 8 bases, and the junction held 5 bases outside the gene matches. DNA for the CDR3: TGTGCCAGCAGCCTCGACAGGGAAGGCTACACCTTC. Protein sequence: CASSLDREGYTF. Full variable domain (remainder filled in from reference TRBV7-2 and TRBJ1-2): GAGVSQSPSNKVTEKGKDVELRCDPISGHTALYWYRQSLGQGLEFLIYFQGNSAPDKSGLPSDRFSAERTGGSVSTLTIQRTQQEDSAVYLCASSLDREGYTFGSGTRLTVV.

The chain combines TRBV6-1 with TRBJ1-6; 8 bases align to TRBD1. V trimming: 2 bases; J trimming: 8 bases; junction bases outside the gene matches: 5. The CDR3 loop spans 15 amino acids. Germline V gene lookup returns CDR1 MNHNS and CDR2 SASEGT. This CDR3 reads CASSERAGGDSPLHF. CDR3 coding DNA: TGTGCCAGCAGTGAACGGGCAGGGGGCGATTCACCCCTCCACTTT.

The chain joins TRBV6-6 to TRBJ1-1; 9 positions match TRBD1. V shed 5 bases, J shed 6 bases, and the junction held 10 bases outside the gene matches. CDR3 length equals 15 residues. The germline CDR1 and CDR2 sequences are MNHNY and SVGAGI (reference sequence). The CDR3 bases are TGTGCCAGCAGTCGGCCGGGACAGGGTTTGGCTGAAGCTTTCTTT. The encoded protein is CASSRPGQGLAEAFF.